Here is one T cell receptor beta chain with its context. The antigen is not known. Germline loops: CDR1 ENHRY, CDR2 SYGVKD. Between the trimmed V and J ends, which lost 0 bases and 6 bases, there was a span of 20 bases. This CDR3 contains 17 residues. The data originate from a study of long-term antiretroviral therapy in people with HIV. Overall study findings and caveats: The study found that diversity rose after ART but stayed below transplant donor controls. Clones that had undergone expansion before ART dominated the repertoire at all time points. Gathering of blood took place between about 2004 and 2018, possibly under older ART regimens.

In the United States, treatment was given to all participants with HIV. With survey level as its setting, the immunoSEQ assay was v3.0. TCRdb's table, derived via immunoSEQ multiplex PCR, lists solely in-frame clones and lacks some. The sample includes some 13,000 clones, over 80% seen only once; the top ten take 15% to 20%. This TCR derives from a middle-aged man with HIV. This chain links TRBV10-3 with TRBJ1-2; no firm D call. This specimen was unsorted PBMCs, taken just over 8 years after starting antiretroviral therapy. In DNA form, the CDR3 reads TGTGCCATCAGTGAGTCCACTCCCGGACTCCAGCCCAATGGCTACACCTTC. Its translation: CAISESTPGLQPNGYTF.